What follows describes a single TCR beta chain. Repertoires were generated with immunoSEQ multiplex PCR, while TCRdb's copy carries only in-frame clones and drops some. The top ten clones hold roughly 1.5% of a sample with about 1 million clones, under 80% of them seen once. This sample was included in a study of shared clonotypes between healthy human individuals. This CDR3 comprises 16 residues. V lost 1 base and J lost 3, with 13 bases in between. Germline V lookup: CDR1 SGHTA, CDR2 FQGNSA. This chain uses TRBV7-2 with TRBJ1-3; tentatively, D is TRBD1 (5 bases). This clonotype was sampled from a man aged 18 to 29 in good health. The specimen was memory CD4+ T cells sorted from blood. The subset here: CD45RA-negative fraction. The CDR3 reads CASSLGGTRGGNTIYF. The CDR3, as DNA: TGTGCCAGCAGCTTAGGAGGGACGCGGGGTGGAAACACCATATATTTT.